Following are 10 T cell receptor beta chains from one sample sequenced in a study of blood T cell repertoires in COVID-19. Sequencing was performed with immunoSEQ multiplex PCR; in TCRdb, only in-frame clones are kept and a portion is missing. The sample consists of 450,000 or so clones, roughly 91% of them appearing once. Sequencing was performed on PBMCs or T cells enriched from blood (not recorded which). Receptor source: a man in his late teens or twenties who had recovered from COVID-19.

This clone appeared a single time. The chain carries TRBV2 and TRBJ1-6, with D uncertain. The CDR3 consists of 14 residues. The germline V and J ends were trimmed by 8 bases and 5 bases, with 13 bases remaining between them. Per the germline V gene, CDR1 is SNHLY and CDR2 is FYNNEI. The CDR3 sequence is CASGRSSNNSPLHF. The CDR3 DNA reads TGTGCCAGCGGTAGAAGTAGCAATAATTCACCCCTCCACTTT.

This chain connects TRBV10-3 to TRBJ2-7; 7 nucleotides line up with TRBD2. The germline V gene encodes CDR1 ENHRY and CDR2 SYGVKD. V shed 4 bases, J shed 5 bases, and the junction held 2 bases outside the gene matches. CDR3 length: 12 amino acids. In DNA, the CDR3 is TGTGCCATCAGTGGGACTAGTGACGAGCAGTACTTC. As protein: CAISGTSDEQYF.

The V call is TRBV5-5, the J call TRBJ2-7; possibly TRBD1 for D (6 bases). Germline CDR1 is SGHKS and CDR2 is YYEKEE (reference sequence). This CDR3 contains 14 residues. Between the trimmed V and J ends, which lost 7 bases and 4 bases, there was a span of 18 bases. CDR3 nucleotides: TGTGCCAGCGGTGGACAGCCGACCTCATACGAGCAGTACTTC. Its translation is CASGGQPTSYEQYF. The full variable domain, completed using reference TRBV5-5 and TRBJ2-7, is DAGVTQSPTHLIKTRGQQVTLRCSPISGHKSVSWYQQVLGQGPQFIFQYYEKEERGRGNFPDRFSARQFPNYSSELNVNALLLGDSALYLCASGGQPTSYEQYFGPGTRLTVT.

The chain carries TRBV27 and TRBJ1-4; 7 bases agree with TRBD1. This CDR3 spans 14 amino acids. CDR1 MNHEY and CDR2 SMNVEV come from the germline V gene (reference sequence). Trimming cost V 5 bases and J 8 bases; bases outside gene matches: 8. This chain's CDR3 is CASSLTGREEKLFF. In DNA, the CDR3 is TGTGCCAGCAGTCTGACAGGGCGGGAAGAAAAACTGTTTTTT.

The V gene is TRBV5-6, the J gene TRBJ2-7; TRBD2 is a possible D gene (6 bases). V lost 6 bases to trimming and J lost 3 bases, with 19 bases between them. Germline V gene sequence: CDR1 SGHDT, CDR2 YYEEEE. The CDR3 totals 15 residues. CDR3 protein: CASTGGASGYYEQYF. DNA for the CDR3: TGTGCCAGCACCGGAGGGGCCAGTGGTTACTACGAGCAGTACTTC. Full variable domain (missing parts from reference TRBV5-6 and TRBJ2-7): DAGVTQSPTHLIKTRGQQVTLRCSPKSGHDTVSWYQQALGQGPQFIFQYYEEEERQRGNFPDRFSGHQFPNYSSELNVNALLLGDSALYLCASTGGASGYYEQYFGPGTRLTVT.

This clone has a single count. J is TRBJ1-3 and V is TRBV28; D is perhaps TRBD1 (5 bases). With 4 bases removed from V and 13 bases from J, the gap between germline ends came to 11 bases. Germline V CDR1 and CDR2: MDHEN, SYDVKM. The CDR3 consists of 11 residues. Written as DNA, the CDR3 is TGTGCCAGCAGTTACGAAACAGGAATATATTTT. This gives the protein CASSYETGIYF.

This chain uses TRBV3-1 (or the pseudogene TRBV3-2) with TRBJ2-7; 9 nucleotides agree with TRBD1. V lost 1 base, J lost 6 bases, and 10 bases stayed unmatched. The CDR3 covers 16 residues. Per germline, CDR1 LGHDT and CDR2 YNNKEL (reference sequence). The CDR3 loop reads CASSQGTGVGLVEQYF. In DNA form, the CDR3 reads TGTGCCAGCAGCCAAGGGACAGGGGTAGGGTTGGTCGAGCAGTACTTC.

The chain has TRBV29-1 and TRBJ2-7, with 7 bases matching TRBD1. The CDR3 runs 16 residues. CDR1 and CDR2 from the germline V gene are SQVTM and ANQGSEA. V was clipped by 5 bases and J by 1 base; unmatched bases: 14. CDR3 sequence (DNA): TGCAGCGTTATCCGGTGGGACAGTTATCTTTCCTACGAGCAGTACTTC. This translates into CSVIRWDSYLSYEQYF.

The chain joins TRBV7-9 to TRBJ1-2; maybe TRBD1 (6 bases). The CDR3 is 14 amino acids. The V gene lost 8 bases and the J gene lost 4 bases, with 17 bases spanning the gap. From germline, CDR1 is SEHNR and CDR2 FQNEAQ (reference sequence). This CDR3 is CASSGEGGGYGYTF. Here the CDR3 DNA reads TGTGCCAGCTCCGGGGAGGGGGGCGGCTATGGCTACACCTTC.

V and J are TRBV19 and TRBJ1-5, with D possibly TRBD1 on 6 matching bases. Germline V gene sequence: CDR1 LNHDA, CDR2 SQIVND (reference sequence). Trimming took off 5 bases at V and 6 bases at J, with 20 bases between the two ends. CDR3 length: 16 residues. This chain's CDR3 is CASSLSRGGAGQPQHF. The CDR3 nucleotides read TGTGCCAGTAGTCTCTCCAGGGGAGGGGCAGGTCAGCCCCAGCATTTT.